The clone carrying this T cell receptor beta chain turned up a few times. Its antigen is still unknown. TCRdb itself ran the reads through MiXCR, one entry per CDR3 protein. The sample contains fewer than 1,000,000 distinct CDR3 sequences, around 32% of which appear only once. This sample stems from a study of T cell repertoires in cytomegalovirus infection. Study-wide results and caveats: In two of eight donors, the top clonotype was HLA-C-restricted CMV-specific.

Germline-derived CDR1 and CDR2 are MNHEY and SMNVEV (reference sequence). V was trimmed by 8 bases and J by 6 bases, leaving 20 bases between them. The CDR3 has 14 amino acids. The clonotype originates from a human donor in good health (CMV status not recorded). Some clones in this sample may be carry-over from other donors' samples. The source was cultured CD8+ T cells from PBMCs, collected from culture after CMV antigen stimulation. J is TRBJ2-7 and V is TRBV27; perhaps TRBD2 as D (5 bases). CDR3 DNA: TGTGCCAGCCGAGGCGAGGGTACAGAAGGCGAGCAGTACTTC. This translates into CASRGEGTEGEQYF.